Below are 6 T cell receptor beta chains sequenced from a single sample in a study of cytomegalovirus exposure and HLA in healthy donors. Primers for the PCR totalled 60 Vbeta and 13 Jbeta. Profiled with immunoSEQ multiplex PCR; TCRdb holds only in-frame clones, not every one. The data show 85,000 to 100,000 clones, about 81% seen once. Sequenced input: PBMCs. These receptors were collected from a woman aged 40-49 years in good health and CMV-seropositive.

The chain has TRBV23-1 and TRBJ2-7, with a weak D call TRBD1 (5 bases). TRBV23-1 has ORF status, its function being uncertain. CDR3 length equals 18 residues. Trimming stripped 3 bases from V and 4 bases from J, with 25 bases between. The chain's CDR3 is CASSQTRQFIPFGYEQYF. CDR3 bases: TGCGCCAGCAGTCAGACGAGACAGTTTATCCCCTTTGGATACGAGCAGTACTTC.

This CDR3 is CASRKGLAGVSQETQYF. The CDR3 DNA reads as TGTGCCAGCAGAAAGGGACTAGCGGGAGTTAGCCAAGAGACCCAGTACTTC. V usage is TRBV28 and J usage is TRBJ2-5; TRBD2 agrees at 14 bases. The CDR3 consists of 17 residues. Unmatched junction bases numbered 7, after V lost 6 bases and J lost 1 base. CDR1 is MDHEN, CDR2 SYDVKM, per germline. Supplemented by reference TRBV28 and TRBJ2-5, the full variable domain reads DVKVTQSSRYLVKRTGEKVFLECVQDMDHENMFWYRQDPGLGLRLIYFSYDVKMKEKGDIPEGYSVSREKKERFSLILESASTNQTSMYLCASRKGLAGVSQETQYFGPGTRLLVL.

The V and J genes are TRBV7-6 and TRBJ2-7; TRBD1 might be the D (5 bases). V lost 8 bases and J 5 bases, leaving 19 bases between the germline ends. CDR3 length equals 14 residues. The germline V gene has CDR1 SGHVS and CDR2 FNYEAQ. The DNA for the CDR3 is TGTGCCAGCGCCGACGCCGACAGACTCCACGAGCAGTACTTC. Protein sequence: CASADADRLHEQYF.

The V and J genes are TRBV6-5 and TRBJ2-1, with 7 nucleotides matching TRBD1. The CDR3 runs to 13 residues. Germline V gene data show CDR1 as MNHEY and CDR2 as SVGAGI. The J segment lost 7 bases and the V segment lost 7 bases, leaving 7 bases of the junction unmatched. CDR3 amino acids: CASISQGRNEQFF. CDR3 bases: TGTGCCAGCATTTCACAGGGGAGAAATGAGCAGTTCTTC.

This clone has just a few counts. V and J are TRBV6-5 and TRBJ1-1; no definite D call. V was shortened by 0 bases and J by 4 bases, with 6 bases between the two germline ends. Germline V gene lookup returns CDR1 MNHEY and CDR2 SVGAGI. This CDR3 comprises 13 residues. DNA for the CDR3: TGTGCCAGCAGTTACTCGCGCCGCACTGAAGCTTTCTTT. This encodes CASSYSRRTEAFF.

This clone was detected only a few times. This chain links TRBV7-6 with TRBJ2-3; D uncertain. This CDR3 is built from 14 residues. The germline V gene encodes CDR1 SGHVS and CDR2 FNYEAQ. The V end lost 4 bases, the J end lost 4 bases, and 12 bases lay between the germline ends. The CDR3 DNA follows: TGTGCCAGCAGCTCAACCTCCCTATCAGATACGCAGTATTTT. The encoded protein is CASSSTSLSDTQYF.